This passage covers 27 T cell receptor beta chains from one sample sequenced in a study of cytomegalovirus exposure and HLA in healthy donors (dated by TCRdb to 2016 to 2017). Libraries were built with the immunoSEQ multiplex PCR assay. A mixture of 60 forward primers for TCR Vbeta segments and 13 reverse primers for TCR Jbeta segments was used in the multiplex PCR. TCRdb provides this immuneACCESS table in a form limited to in-frame rearrangements. Some clones are lacking; in checked studies, under half of them reflect an unresolved V gene, and why the rest are absent is not known. The sample includes about 130,000 clones, with around 8.5% observed a single time. Less than 7% of the sample goes to the ten largest clones. Sequenced input: PBMCs. These receptors originate from a middle-aged man in good health and CMV-seronegative.

This clone was picked up a small number of times. As DNA, the CDR3 is TGTGCCAGCAGCTCCCAAGGACAGGTGACAGATACGCAGTATTTT. Protein sequence: CASSSQGQVTDTQYF. This rearrangement joins TRBV11-2 to TRBJ2-3; 7 nucleotides agree with TRBD1. V lost 4 bases, J lost 3 bases, and 7 bases stayed unmatched. Germline V lookup: CDR1 SGHAT, CDR2 FQNNGV. The CDR3 covers 15 residues.

DNA of the CDR3: TGCAGCGTTTCGTCCACAGGGGGCAATGGCTACACCTTC. Residues: CSVSSTGGNGYTF. The chain joins TRBV29-1 to TRBJ1-2; 9 positions agree with TRBD1. Germline V gives CDR1 SQVTM, CDR2 ANQGSEA. The V and J ends lost 5 bases and 6 bases, in that order; junction bases with no gene match: 7. The CDR3 is 13 residues long.

This clone has more than one count but fewer than ten. The sample contains more than one DNA sequence encoding this CDR3. The chain has TRBV4-2 and TRBJ2-7, with 7 bases matching TRBD2. Germline V gene data show CDR1 as LGHNA and CDR2 as YNFKEQ. The V gene end was trimmed by 0 bases and the J gene end by 12 bases; junction bases not matched to a gene: 8. CDR3 length: 13 amino acids. The CDR3 reads CASSQEAVGRLYF. In DNA, the CDR3 is TGTGCCAGCAGCCAAGAGGCAGTCGGGAGGCTGTACTTC.

The J gene is TRBJ1-1, the V gene TRBV5-1; no reliable D call. The ends were cut back, 4 bases at V and 3 bases at J, with 16 bases in the middle. The CDR3 covers 15 residues. Per the germline V gene, CDR1 is SGHRS and CDR2 is YFSETQ. Here the CDR3 DNA reads TGCGCCAGCAGCCCTGAGCGCGCCCGGGACACTGAAGCTTTCTTT. Its protein is CASSPERARDTEAFF.

The chain recombines TRBV5-8 with TRBJ2-3, with TRBD1 matching over 12 bases. The CDR3 loop spans 17 amino acids. The V gene's germline CDR1 is SGHTS and CDR2 YDEGEE. With V trimmed by 0 bases and J by 4 bases, 6 bases remained unmatched. DNA for the CDR3: TGTGCCAGCAGCTTGGGGACCGGGACAGGGGGCGCAGATACGCAGTATTTT. Protein product: CASSLGTGTGGADTQYF. The entire variable domain, with the rest obtained from reference TRBV5-8 and TRBJ2-3, is as follows: EAGVTQSPTHLIKTRGQQATLRCSPISGHTSVYWYQQALGLGLQFLLWYDEGEERNRGNFPPRFSGRQFPNYSSELNVNALELEDSALYLCASSLGTGTGGADTQYFGPGTRLTVL.

The chain links TRBV2 to TRBJ1-1, with 8 bases identical to TRBD1. Looked up from germline, CDR1 is SNHLY and CDR2 is FYNNEI. Unmatched junction bases numbered 8, after V lost 5 bases and J lost 3 bases. The length of the CDR3 is 15 residues. The CDR3 region is CASSWTGLEDTEAFF. CDR3 sequence (DNA): TGTGCCAGCAGTTGGACAGGGTTGGAAGACACTGAAGCTTTCTTT.

This clone was detected a few times. V usage is TRBV4-3 and J usage is TRBJ2-7; no clear D. This CDR3 is 13 amino acids long. Germline V gene data show CDR1 as LGHNA and CDR2 as YSLEER. Between the trimmed V and J ends, which lost 1 base and 8 bases, there was a span of 12 bases. This CDR3 reads CASSQAPRLKQYF. The CDR3 DNA reads as TGCGCCAGCAGCCAAGCGCCGCGGTTGAAGCAGTACTTC.

The J gene is TRBJ2-3, the V gene TRBV11-2, with 14 bases matching TRBD2. Germline lookup yields CDR1 SGHAT and CDR2 FQNNGV. Trimming removed 4 bases from V and 6 bases from J; junction bases left unmatched: 9. The CDR3 covers 17 residues. The CDR3 nucleotides are TGTGCCAGCAGCTCCGGGACTAGCGGGGGAGTCCGGGATACGCAGTATTTT. Amino acid sequence: CASSSGTSGGVRDTQYF.

For the CDR3, the DNA is TGTGCCAGCAGCTTATATGTGAGGGGGACCGGCTCTGGAAACACCATATATTTT. It yields the protein CASSLYVRGTGSGNTIYF. V usage is TRBV11-2 and J usage is TRBJ1-3; D may be TRBD1 (6 bases). Deletions cut 2 bases from V and 0 bases from J, with 17 bases between. CDR3 length equals 18 residues. Germline CDR1 and CDR2: SGHAT and FQNNGV.

This clone was found a few times. The V call is TRBV6-5, the J call TRBJ1-3; unclear D gene. Germline loops: CDR1 MNHEY, CDR2 SVGAGI. The V and J ends lost 5 bases and 0 bases respectively, with 11 bases between them. This CDR3 has 15 amino acids. Here the CDR3 reads CASSARRSSGNTIYF. As DNA, the CDR3 is TGTGCCAGCAGTGCCCGGCGGAGCTCTGGAAACACCATATATTTT.

This clone showed up just a few times. The genes are TRBV7-8 and TRBJ2-7; D is possibly TRBD2 (6 bases). The germline V gene encodes CDR1 SGHVS and CDR2 FQNEAQ. This CDR3 has 15 amino acids. V lost 1 base and J 2 bases, leaving 12 bases between the germline ends. The CDR3 spells CASSLGSGPAYEQYF. DNA for the CDR3: TGTGCCAGCAGCTTAGGTAGCGGACCTGCCTACGAGCAGTACTTC.

This sequence joins TRBV12-2 and TRBJ2-3; TRBD2, the D gene given by the table, was not confirmed from the DNA. TRBV12-2 is a listed pseudogene. The CDR3 sequence is 16 residues long. In DNA form, the CDR3 reads TGTGCAAGTCGCTTACTAGCGGGGGAACACACAGATACGCAGTATTTT. Translation: CASRLLAGEHTDTQYF.

V gene TRBV5-8 combines with J gene TRBJ2-2; tentative D call: TRBD1 (6 bases). CDR1 is SGHTS, CDR2 YDEGEE, per germline. Trimming stripped 7 bases from V and 5 bases from J, with 12 bases between. This CDR3 spans 13 amino acids. The CDR3 DNA is TGTGCCAGCTCAGGGGTGAGGACCGGGGAGCTGTTTTTT. Amino acids: CASSGVRTGELFF.

The chain links TRBV7-9 to TRBJ2-1, with TRBD2 identical over 10 bases. Germline V gene data show CDR1 as SEHNR and CDR2 as FQNEAQ (reference sequence). This CDR3 is 16 amino acids long. J lost 3 bases, V lost 5 bases, and 7 bases had no gene match. CDR3 protein: CASSRTSGAHYNEQFF. In DNA, the CDR3 is TGTGCCAGCAGCAGAACTAGCGGGGCCCACTACAATGAGCAGTTCTTC.

This clone appeared a few times. The chain joins TRBV27 to TRBJ2-1; 7 bases fit TRBD1. V shed 0 bases, J shed 2 bases, and the junction held 1 base outside the gene matches. The CDR3 consists of 15 residues. Germline CDR1 is MNHEY and CDR2 is SMNVEV (reference sequence). Here the CDR3 DNA reads TGTGCCAGCAGTTTATCCACAGGGGCCTACAATGAGCAGTTCTTC. Protein product: CASSLSTGAYNEQFF.

This chain connects TRBV19 to TRBJ2-1; perhaps TRBD2 as D (6 bases). The germline gives CDR1 LNHDA, CDR2 SQIVND (reference sequence). The CDR3 is 12 residues long. With 0 bases removed from V and 14 bases from J, the gap between germline ends came to 11 bases. CDR3 sequence: CASSIDGTSKFF. The CDR3 nucleotides are TGTGCCAGTAGTATAGATGGGACTTCGAAGTTCTTC.

This clone was recorded a few times. The genes are TRBV28 and TRBJ1-4; the D gene is possibly TRBD1 (5 bases). The V end lost 5 bases, the J end lost 4 bases, and 14 bases lay between the germline ends. Germline CDR1 and CDR2: MDHEN and SYDVKM. The CDR3 sequence is 15 residues long. The CDR3 protein is CASSGGEGINEKLFF. As DNA, the CDR3 is TGTGCCAGCAGTGGGGGGGAAGGGATTAATGAAAAACTGTTTTTT. Filled out from reference TRBV28 and TRBJ1-4, the complete variable domain reads DVKVTQSSRYLVKRTGEKVFLECVQDMDHENMFWYRQDPGLGLRLIYFSYDVKMKEKGDIPEGYSVSREKKERFSLILESASTNQTSMYLCASSGGEGINEKLFFGSGTQLSVL.

This clone was seen a few times. The chain joins TRBV6-5 to TRBJ1-4; 7 bases match TRBD1. V trimming: 6 bases; J trimming: 8 bases; junction bases outside the gene matches: 9. The germline V gene encodes CDR1 MNHEY and CDR2 SVGAGI. The CDR3 has 14 residues. DNA for the CDR3: TGTGCCAGCAGCCGAGACAGGGAGAGCGAAAAACTGTTTTTT. It codes for CASSRDRESEKLFF.

This clone was detected a few times. This specimen includes other DNA sequences encoding the same CDR3. This chain connects TRBV4-2 to TRBJ1-5; D unclear. CDR1 and CDR2 from the germline V gene are LGHNA and YNFKEQ. CDR3 length: 15 amino acids. V lost 0 bases to trimming and J lost 9 bases, with 15 bases between them. The CDR3 sequence: CASSQDGGIHGPQHF. The DNA of the CDR3 is TGTGCCAGCAGCCAAGATGGAGGAATACATGGGCCCCAGCATTTT.

The gene calls are TRBV5-1 and TRBJ2-5; 7 bases fit TRBD2. The J segment lost 11 bases and the V segment lost 2 bases, leaving 6 bases of the junction unmatched. CDR1 is SGHRS and CDR2 is YFSETQ in the germline V gene. The CDR3 is 12 residues long. The CDR3 bases are TGCGCCAGCAGCTTAGCGGGGCAGGAGCAGTACTTC. Residues: CASSLAGQEQYF.

This clone came up a few times. This chain links TRBV4-1 with TRBJ1-2, with TRBD1 matching 7 bases. The CDR3 loop spans 15 amino acids. From germline, CDR1 is MGHRA and CDR2 YSYEKL. Trimming cost V 0 bases and J 3 bases; bases outside gene matches: 4. CDR3 region: CASSQDGGGYYGYTF. CDR3 DNA sequence: TGCGCCAGCAGCCAAGATGGAGGGGGCTACTATGGCTACACCTTC.

This clone was counted between two and nine times. This chain joins TRBV5-1 and TRBJ1-1; D gene ambiguous. Germline V gene sequence: CDR1 SGHRS, CDR2 YFSETQ. Trimming left V 2 bases short and J 0 bases short, with 5 bases between. The CDR3 contains 13 residues. CDR3 bases: TGCGCCAGCAGCTTATCCGTGAACACTGAAGCTTTCTTT. Its translation: CASSLSVNTEAFF. Full variable domain (missing parts from reference TRBV5-1 and TRBJ1-1): KAGVTQTPRYLIKTRGQQVTLSCSPISGHRSVSWYQQTPGQGLQFLFEYFSETQRNKGNFPGRFSGRQFSNSRSEMNVSTLELGDSALYLCASSLSVNTEAFFGQGTRLTVV.

This clone was picked up a small number of times. V and J are TRBV18 and TRBJ1-1, with D perhaps matching TRBD1 (5 bases). This CDR3 contains 14 residues. The germline V and J ends were trimmed by 3 bases and 1 base, with 9 bases remaining between them. Germline V CDR1 and CDR2: KGHSH, LQKENI. DNA for the CDR3: TGTGCCAGCTCACCTAGTACAGGGAACACTGAAGCTTTCTTT. It translates to CASSPSTGNTEAFF. Using reference TRBV18 and TRBJ1-1 for the parts outside the CDR3, the full variable domain is NAGVMQNPRHLVRRRGQEARLRCSPMKGHSHVYWYRQLPEEGLKFMVYLQKENIIDESGMPKERFSAEFPKEGPSILRIQQVVRGDSAAYFCASSPSTGNTEAFFGQGTRLTVV.

The CDR3 coding sequence is TGCGCCAGCAGTGAGGGAGCCGGGGAGCTGTTTTTT. Its protein product is CASSEGAGELFF. The V gene is TRBV10-1, the J gene TRBJ2-2; D is unclear. Trimming cost V 2 bases and J 6 bases, with 4 bases left between them. There are 12 residues in the CDR3. CDR1 is WNHNN, CDR2 SYGVQD, per germline (reference sequence).

The genes are TRBV23-1 and TRBJ2-5, with 7 bases fitting TRBD1. TRBV23-1 counts as an open reading frame of uncertain function. CDR3 length: 13 residues. With 5 bases clipped from V and 3 bases from J, the junction kept 3 bases outside the gene matches. In nucleotides, the CDR3 is TGCGCCAGCAGTAGTGACAGGGAAGAGACCCAGTACTTC. Its translation: CASSSDREETQYF.

The gene calls are TRBV6-1 and TRBJ1-3; maybe TRBD1 (6 bases). This CDR3 comprises 15 residues. Trimming shortened V by 4 bases and J by 4 bases, and 14 bases separated the two germline ends. Germline loops: CDR1 MNHNS, CDR2 SASEGT. In nucleotides, the CDR3 is TGTGCCAGCAGTGGAGCGGGGGCGAAAGGAAACACCATATATTTT. It encodes CASSGAGAKGNTIYF.

This clone appeared a few times. The J gene is TRBJ2-3, the V gene TRBV6-5; 7 bases line up with TRBD2. The germline gives CDR1 MNHEY, CDR2 SVGAGI. J was trimmed by 6 bases and V by 4 bases; bases with no gene match: 7. The CDR3 totals 14 residues. CDR3 sequence (DNA): TGTGCCAGCAGTTCCTTTGGGAGGGCGGATACGCAGTATTTT. This gives the protein CASSSFGRADTQYF.